The 16 T cell receptor beta chains below all came from one sample that was sequenced in a study of technical replicates of blood from a few donors. Clones were sequenced by immunoSEQ multiplex PCR, and TCRdb holds only the in-frame ones, with some missing. The sample has about 84,000 clones; 98% are singletons. The sample consisted of T cells isolated from PBMCs. The origin of the receptors is a human donor in good health.

The CDR3 protein is CASSLQKGPGQPQHF. CDR3 sequence (DNA): TGTGCCAGCAGCCTGCAGAAGGGGCCGGGTCAGCCCCAGCATTTT. The chain employs TRBV6-1 and TRBJ1-5, with a tentative D call TRBD1 (5 bases). Germline CDR1 is MNHNS and CDR2 is SASEGT. The CDR3 length is 15 residues. The V gene lost 6 bases and the J gene lost 6 bases, with 18 bases spanning the gap.

This rearrangement joins TRBV19 to TRBJ1-5, with TRBD1 matching 7 bases. The trim removed 6 bases at V and 5 bases at J, leaving 4 bases unmatched. CDR1 is LNHDA, CDR2 SQIVND, per germline (reference sequence). There are 13 residues in the CDR3. CDR3 DNA sequence: TGTGCCAGTAGGGGACAGCCCTATCAGCCCCAGCATTTT. Protein product: CASRGQPYQPQHF.

The V and J genes are TRBV6-5 and TRBJ2-3, with a weak D call TRBD2 (5 bases). Germline-derived CDR1 and CDR2 are MNHEY and SVGAGI. This CDR3 contains 15 residues. V dropped 6 bases and J dropped 0 bases, with 13 bases sitting between them. CDR3 sequence (DNA): TGTGCCAGCAGGGAGGCTAGCCGAAGCACAGATACGCAGTATTTT. Translation gives CASREASRSTDTQYF.

The genes are TRBV4-2 and TRBJ2-7, with 14 bases matching TRBD2. This CDR3 contains 19 residues. J was trimmed by 3 bases and V by 1 base; bases with no gene match: 11. Germline-derived CDR1 and CDR2 are LGHNA and YNFKEQ. In DNA form, the CDR3 reads TGTGCCAGCAGCCAAGGAGATTACGGGACTAGCGGGAGCGGCTACGAGCAGTACTTC. As protein: CASSQGDYGTSGSGYEQYF.

V usage is TRBV7-9 and J usage is TRBJ2-7; TRBD1 aligns across 8 bases. The germline CDR1 and CDR2 sequences are SEHNR and FQNEAQ (reference sequence). This CDR3 has 15 residues. J gave up 0 bases and V 5 bases, and 6 bases lay outside the gene matches. The CDR3 region has the DNA TGTGCCAGCAGCACCCGGGACAGGAACTCCTACGAGCAGTACTTC. Translated: CASSTRDRNSYEQYF.

This rearrangement joins TRBV6-5 to TRBJ2-3; TRBD1 agrees at 9 bases. Germline values: CDR1 MNHEY, CDR2 SVGAGI. Trimming cost V 5 bases and J 2 bases; bases outside gene matches: 5. This CDR3 has 15 residues. The CDR3 DNA sequence: TGTGCCAGCAGTCCCGGACAGGGGCCCACAGATACGCAGTATTTT. Residues: CASSPGQGPTDTQYF.

The rearrangement uses TRBV7-9 and TRBJ1-2; 7 bases match TRBD1. The CDR3 has 15 residues. Germline CDR1 SEHNR, CDR2 FQNEAQ (reference sequence). The ends lost 5 bases at V and 8 bases at J; junction bases unmatched: 14. CDR3 bases: TGTGCCAGCAGCCCACATTCCGAGGGGGCGCAGGGCTACACCTTC. Translation: CASSPHSEGAQGYTF. The full variable domain, completed using reference TRBV7-9 and TRBJ1-2, is DTGVSQNPRHKITKRGQNVTFRCDPISEHNRLYWYRQTLGQGPEFLTYFQNEAQLEKSRLLSDRFSAERPKGSFSTLEIQRTEQGDSAMYLCASSPHSEGAQGYTFGSGTRLTVV.

The rearrangement links TRBV5-4 to TRBJ2-3; 8 nucleotides match TRBD2. CDR3 size: 14 residues. The V gene end was trimmed by 6 bases and the J gene end by 4 bases; junction bases not matched to a gene: 7. Germline V gives CDR1 SGHNT, CDR2 YYREEE (reference sequence). The CDR3, as DNA: TGTGCCAGCACCTCGGGGGGGGCCTCAGATACGCAGTATTTT. Translated: CASTSGGASDTQYF.

V gene TRBV30 combines with J gene TRBJ1-1; D not certain. The V gene's germline CDR1 is GTSNPN and CDR2 SVGIG (reference sequence). V gave up 1 base and J gave up 4 bases, with 10 bases separating them. The CDR3 sequence is 13 residues long. The CDR3 loop reads CAWSESGSTEAFF. The CDR3 DNA is TGTGCCTGGAGTGAGTCCGGGAGCACTGAAGCTTTCTTT.

The chain has TRBV2 and TRBJ2-7; D call uncertain. Germline V lookup: CDR1 SNHLY, CDR2 FYNNEI. The CDR3 covers 17 residues. V lost 2 bases, J lost 0 bases, and 17 bases lay in between. The CDR3 nucleotides are TGTGCCAGCAGTGAAACGTTTGGCACCTCTTCCTCCTACGAGCAGTACTTC. Protein: CASSETFGTSSSYEQYF.

The sample holds one count of this clone. The CDR3 coding sequence is TGCGCCAGCAGCCAAGATCACAGGGAAGCCTACGAGCAGTACTTC. It yields the protein CASSQDHREAYEQYF. The chain combines TRBV4-1 with TRBJ2-7; D possibly corresponds to TRBD1 (6 bases). Between the trimmed V and J ends, which lost 0 bases and 2 bases, there was a span of 11 bases. The CDR3 sequence is 15 residues long. The germline V gene has CDR1 MGHRA and CDR2 YSYEKL.

The gene calls are TRBV5-8 and TRBJ2-7, with D possibly matching TRBD1 (6 bases). The CDR3 is 15 amino acids. V shed 4 bases and J shed 2 bases, with 16 bases lying between them. Germline V gene lookup returns CDR1 SGHTS and CDR2 YDEGEE. For the CDR3, the DNA is TGTGCCAGCAGCCCACTCGTACAGGGACCCTACGAGCAGTACTTC. Translating it yields CASSPLVQGPYEQYF.

The chain recombines TRBV28 with TRBJ2-7; 7 nucleotides agree with TRBD2. The CDR3 spans 15 residues. CDR1 is MDHEN and CDR2 is SYDVKM in the germline V gene. The ends lost 5 bases at V and 9 bases at J; junction bases unmatched: 16. The CDR3: CASSTTSAFGAGQYF. CDR3 DNA sequence: TGTGCCAGCAGTACCACTAGCGCATTTGGCGCGGGGCAGTACTTC.

The chain links TRBV7-8 to TRBJ2-4; D not resolved. In germline, CDR1 is SGHVS, CDR2 FQNEAQ. The CDR3 consists of 15 residues. With 6 bases removed from V and 0 bases from J, the gap between germline ends came to 12 bases. This CDR3 reads CASSTVQLAKNIQYF. CDR3 coding DNA: TGTGCCAGCAGTACAGTCCAACTAGCCAAAAACATTCAGTACTTC. Variable domain in full (rest from reference TRBV7-8 and TRBJ2-4): GAGVSQSPRYKVAKRGQDVALRCDPISGHVSLFWYQQALGQGPEFLTYFQNEAQLDKSGLPSDRFFAERPEGSVSTLKIQRTQQEDSAVYLCASSTVQLAKNIQYFGAGTRLSVL.

This chain connects TRBV12-5 to TRBJ2-7; D is possibly TRBD2 (5 bases). Trimming stripped 11 bases from V and 2 bases from J, with 22 bases between. CDR1 and CDR2 from the germline V gene are LGHNT and FRNRAP. The CDR3 has 15 amino acids. The CDR3 loop reads CAGGPHPQWPYEQYF. The CDR3 DNA sequence: TGTGCTGGAGGTCCACACCCCCAATGGCCCTACGAGCAGTACTTC.

This clone was detected only once. The V and J genes are TRBV30 and TRBJ2-3; 14 bases fit TRBD2. This CDR3 comprises 16 residues. Germline V gene sequence: CDR1 GTSNPN, CDR2 SVGIG (reference sequence). V dropped 6 bases and J dropped 1; count of bases not matched to a gene: 6. CDR3 sequence (DNA): TGTGCCTGCCGACTAGCGGGGGGGCCGGGCACAGATACGCAGTATTTT. This translates into CACRLAGGPGTDTQYF.